This T cell receptor (beta chain) emerged from a study of CD8+ T cells in alopecia areata. Across the whole study: Roughly 6-10-week-old female C3H/HeJ mice were grafted with skin from spontaneously alopecic 6-12-month-old C3H/HeJ graft donors. Study-wide results and limits: Scalp sample data also include resident alphabeta T cells from normal skin. Against the mouse data, patients shared TCRs less clearly, possibly for HLA reasons.

Per germline, CDR1 FNHDT and CDR2 SITEND (reference sequence). Trimming removed 7 bases at V and 0 bases at J, with 9 bases between. The CDR3 has 13 residues. A remark on this clone: What it binds is unknown. Gene and germline names: mouse. The read ends 4 residues before the CDR3 terminus; that terminus is restored from the germline J gene.

RNA extraction was followed by reverse transcription into cDNA, which acted as the sequencing template. Repertoires were generated with immunoSEQ multiplex PCR, while TCRdb's copy carries only in-frame clones and drops some. Listed for the sample are 250,000 or so clones, none seen a single time. Separation of pooled cutaneous lymph node cells was by sorting with CD4, CD8alpha, NKG2D, NKG2ACE and other markers. The sequence derives from a C3H/HeJ mouse with alopecia areata. MHC haplotype: H2-k. The source material was CD4+ T cells sorted from a lymph node. The rearrangement uses TRBV19 and TRBJ2-3; TRBD1 might be the D (5 bases). CDR3 sequence reads: CASGHPSAETLYF. The sequenced CDR3 bases are TGTGCCAGCGGACACCCTAGTGCAGAA.